The clone carrying this T cell receptor (beta chain) was observed a handful of times. Its specificity is not known. Antigen-specific CD4+ T cells were expanded (with viral peptide pools) by the ViraFEST assay ahead of sequencing. The authors isolated CD4+ T cells after around 11 days of culture. Nobody among the vaccine recipients had prior SARS-CoV-2 infection (nucleocapsid antibodies were negative). The researchers cultured 1.9 million or so PBMC per well with 9.5 to 10 IU/ml IL-2 and approximately 9.3 ug/ml peptides. This sample is drawn from a study of vaccination effects on CD4 cells after COVID-19. Findings and caveats of the study: Early post-infection timepoints were absent, and convalescent patients were few. At late timepoints after vaccination, vaccine- and infection-induced clones shrank markedly.

Sequenced by immunoSEQ multiplex PCR; TCRdb stores in-frame clones only, minus some. The table lists 50,000 to 65,000 clones, 65% to 90% of them singletons. The CDR3 totals 17 residues. The V and J ends lost 7 bases and 1 base, in that order; junction bases with no gene match: 16. The germline V gene has CDR1 SGHTS and CDR2 YDEGEE. V is TRBV5-8 and J is TRBJ1-1, with TRBD1 matching 7 bases. The TCR originated in a human donor who received a COVID-19 vaccine. The sample in question was CD4+ T cells from PBMCs cultured with HCoV-229E spike peptides, obtained before COVID-19 vaccination. The CDR3 here is CASPTLSYRGPNTEAFF. The CDR3, as DNA: TGTGCCAGCCCTACATTATCGTACAGGGGCCCGAACACTGAAGCTTTCTTT.